A selection of T cell receptor beta chains follows, all from one sample in a study of blood T cell repertoires in COVID-19. Sequencing was performed with immunoSEQ multiplex PCR; in TCRdb, only in-frame clones are kept and a portion is missing. The repertoire holds nearly 95,000 clones, around four fifths seen once, with 15% to 20% in the top ten. The sample taken for sequencing was peripheral blood. The receptors originated from a human donor in a cohort sampled during active COVID-19. Each CDR3 is given with its conserved first and last residue. D genes are given only for firm matches. Rows may omit the clone size; those that give it use once, few, many or a size class.

-	TRBV12-3/TRBV12-4	TRBJ2-3	-	TGTGCCAGCAGGGCTTCAGATACGCAGTATTTT	CASRASDTQYF
TRBD2	TRBV28	TRBJ2-2	-	TGTGCCAGCAGCCCCCCCAGCGGGAGAACCGGGGAGCTGTTTTTT	CASSPPSGRTGELFF
TRBD1	TRBV6-1	TRBJ1-5	-	TGTGCCAGCAGTGATAGGACAGGGCCCAATCAGCCCCAGCATTTT	CASSDRTGPNQPQHF
-	TRBV4-1	TRBJ2-1	-	TGCGCCAGCAGCCAAGAAGGGGGGGGCAACTACAATGAGCAGTTCTTC	CASSQEGGGNYNEQFF
-	TRBV5-4	TRBJ2-7	-	TGTGCCAGCAGCTTGGATGGCATATACGAGCAGTACTTC	CASSLDGIYEQYF
TRBD2	TRBV5-4	TRBJ2-3	-	TGTGCCAGCAGCTTGGGCGGGGGGAACACAGATACGCAGTATTTT	CASSLGGGNTDTQYF
-	TRBV6-6	TRBJ2-7	-	TGTGCCAGCAGCCTGACTGTAGGGGACGAGCAGTACTTC	CASSLTVGDEQYF
-	TRBV27	TRBJ1-1	-	TGTGCCAGCAGGACGGGTAACACTGAAGCTTTCTTT	CASRTGNTEAFF
-	TRBV11-3	TRBJ2-2	-	TGTGCCAGCAGCTTGGACTCGAACACCGGGGAGCTGTTTTTT	CASSLDSNTGELFF
-	TRBV18	TRBJ2-6	-	TGTGCCAGCTCACTGAGGACGGGGATTGCTGGGGCCAACGTCCTGACTTTC	CASSLRTGIAGANVLTF
TRBD2	TRBV4-1	TRBJ2-2	-	TGCGCCAGCAGCCAAGACGGCGGGGGGGCCCTAAGGACCGGGGAGCTGTTTTTT	CASSQDGGGALRTGELFF
TRBD2	TRBV7-3	TRBJ2-3	-	TGTGCCAGCAGGAGGACTAGCGGGAGTGTTACGCAGTATTTT	CASRRTSGSVTQYF
TRBD1	TRBV5-1	TRBJ1-2	once	TGCGCCAGCAGCGCCCGACAGGGGTCCGGATATGGCTACACCTTC	CASSARQGSGYGYTF
TRBD1	TRBV7-6	TRBJ2-3	-	TGTGCCAGCAGCTTACGCGCCGGGGGACAGGGATCTAGCACAGATACGCAGTATTTT	CASSLRAGGQGSSTDTQYF
-	TRBV7-9	TRBJ2-7	-	TGTGCCAGCAGCTTGCCGAGCTCCTACGAGCAGTACTTC	CASSLPSSYEQYF
-	TRBV19	TRBJ2-1	-	TGTGCCAGTAGTTATTTGGGCCAGAGCTCCTACAATGAGCAGTTCTTC	CASSYLGQSSYNEQFF
TRBD1	TRBV5-1	TRBJ2-1	-	TGCGCCAGCAGCTATCAGGGGGAGACTGAGCAGTTCTTC	CASSYQGETEQFF
-	TRBV5-6	TRBJ1-2	-	TGTGCCAGCAGCTTGTACTCGGGTTTCGGCTACACCTTC	CASSLYSGFGYTF
-	TRBV14	TRBJ1-1	-	TGTGCCAGCAGCCCAGAAGGCCGCGGCACTGAAGCTTTCTTT	CASSPEGRGTEAFF
-	TRBV19	TRBJ1-6	-	TGTGCCAGTAGAGACTACGGGCTCGGGAATTCACCCCTCCACTTT	CASRDYGLGNSPLHF
TRBD2	TRBV5-4	TRBJ2-7	-	TGTGCCAGCAGCTCCCAGGAAGGAGCGGGAGGGCCTCAGGAGCAGTACTTC	CASSSQEGAGGPQEQYF